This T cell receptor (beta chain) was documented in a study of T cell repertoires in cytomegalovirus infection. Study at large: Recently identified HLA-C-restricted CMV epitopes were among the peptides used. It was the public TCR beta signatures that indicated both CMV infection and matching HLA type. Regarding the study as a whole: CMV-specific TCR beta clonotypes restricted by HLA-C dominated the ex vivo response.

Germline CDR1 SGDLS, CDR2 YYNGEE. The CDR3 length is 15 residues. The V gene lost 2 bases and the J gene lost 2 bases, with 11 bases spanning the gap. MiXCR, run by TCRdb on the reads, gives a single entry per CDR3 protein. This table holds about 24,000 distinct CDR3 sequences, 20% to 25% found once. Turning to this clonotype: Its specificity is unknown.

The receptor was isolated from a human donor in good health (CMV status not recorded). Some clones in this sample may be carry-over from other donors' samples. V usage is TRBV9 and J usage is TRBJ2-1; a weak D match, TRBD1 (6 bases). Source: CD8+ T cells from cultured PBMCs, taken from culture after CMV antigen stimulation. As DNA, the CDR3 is TGTGCCAGCAGCGTGGGGACACTCACCTACAATGAGCAGTTCTTC. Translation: CASSVGTLTYNEQFF.